A selection of T cell receptor beta chains follows, all from one sample in a study of molecular identifiers for immune sequencing clone quantification. TCRdb fed the PCR reads into MiXCR, producing one record per CDR3 protein. Of 90,000 to 120,000 distinct CDR3 sequences in the sample, roughly 38% were seen once. The sequenced material came from naive CD8+ T cells from blood, with Jurkat cell RNA spiked in. The origin of the receptors is a human donor in good health. Some libraries in this study had Jurkat cell RNA spiked in. Both conserved end residues are part of each CDR3. Part of the rows lack a size; the others show once, few, many or a class for expanded clones.

clone size | J gene | V gene | CDR3 protein
few | TRBJ2-7 | TRBV28 | CASSFRGTSVDWLQYF
many | TRBJ2-7 | TRBV28 | CASSDSGTSYEQYF
many | TRBJ1-5 | TRBV20-1 | CSARDLGSGNQPQHF
NA | TRBJ2-3 | TRBV28 | CASTFPSGRARGTDTQYF
few | TRBJ2-5 | TRBV28 | CASSPWTSGREETQYF
many | TRBJ1-1 | TRBV7-6 | CASSKTGEVTEAFF
few | TRBJ1-6 | TRBV27 | CASSGGQGYNSPLHF
few | TRBJ2-5 | TRBV5-6 | CASSTDREETQYF
few | TRBJ2-1 | TRBV11-1 | CASSLAYSGTGGKDEQFF
many | TRBJ2-3 | TRBV10-2 | CASTKGGTDTQYF
many | TRBJ2-7 | TRBV20-1 | CSARPTGQLYEQYF
many | TRBJ2-7 | TRBV20-1 | CSVLGHGPYF
few | TRBJ2-3 | TRBV3-1 | CASSQLAGGSTDTQYF
NA | TRBJ2-1 | TRBV24-1 | CATSDLRDRNEQLF
many | TRBJ1-1 | TRBV5-6 | CASSLEFGTEAFF
NA | TRBJ2-7 | TRBV6-2/TRBV6-3 | CASCLPGRPYEQYF
NA | TRBJ2-7 | TRBV2 | CASTRGASGEQYF
NA | TRBJ2-3 | TRBV6-2/TRBV6-3 | CASKSGLGTDTQYF
many | TRBJ2-5 | TRBV28 | CASSRWTSMQTQYF
NA | TRBJ2-1 | TRBV20-1 | CSASGGQGFYNEQFF
NA | TRBJ2-7 | TRBV4-3 | CASSQDMAGGPDEQYF
few | TRBJ1-5 | TRBV6-6 | CASSPRLVQPQHF
many | TRBJ2-7 | TRBV7-2 | CASSPSRREQYF
many | TRBJ2-7 | TRBV5-6 | CASSLGGQKEQYF
NA | TRBJ1-4 | TRBV4-1 | CASSQPWTGGEKLFF
many | TRBJ2-6 | TRBV29-1 | CSVETGAGANVLTF
NA | TRBJ2-5 | TRBV28 | CASSLIPSLTQYF
NA | TRBJ2-1 | TRBV7-2 | CASSLEVSSGSSGEQFF
many | TRBJ2-3 | TRBV6-2/TRBV6-3 | CASSFYRGDTQYF
few | TRBJ2-7 | TRBV2 | CASSLPDEQYF
many | TRBJ2-2 | TRBV28 | CASSLSDRSNTGELFF
few | TRBJ2-5 | TRBV7-3 | CASSWAPETQYF
NA | TRBJ2-7 | TRBV6-2/TRBV6-3 | CASSYSGIHEQYF
NA | TRBJ2-3 | TRBV12-3/TRBV12-4 | CASSNSPDTQYF
NA | TRBJ2-3 | TRBV27 | CASSSLPDTDTQYF
NA | TRBJ1-1 | TRBV7-8 | CASSPTKGNTEAIF
NA | TRBJ1-5 | TRBV28 | CASKSTGDQPQHF
NA | TRBJ2-3 | TRBV27 | CASSYDLGTDTQYF
NA | TRBJ2-1 | TRBV29-1 | CSVAGNEQFF
NA | TRBJ1-1 | TRBV27 | CASQGRLDTEAFF
NA | TRBJ2-2 | TRBV20-1 | CSASLENIAGEPFF
many | TRBJ2-5 | TRBV7-9 | CASSHTPGLAVQETQYF
few | TRBJ2-7 | TRBV7-9 | CASSASEITGVYPYEQYF
many | TRBJ2-1 | TRBV6-6 | CASSYSSFNEQFF
NA | TRBJ2-7 | TRBV7-9 | CASSNHFSYEQYF
few | TRBJ1-3 | TRBV7-9 | CASSLSFQSREDRPAGGNTIYF
NA | TRBJ2-7 | TRBV7-9 | CASSDRGREQYF
many | TRBJ2-5 | TRBV18 | CASSPTSSTRNQETQYF
NA | TRBJ2-5 | TRBV20-1 | CSARDRWGMETQYF
many | TRBJ2-7 | TRBV29-1 | CSVEDLGGPYEQYF
few | TRBJ1-2 | TRBV6-8 | CASIQGDYGYTF
NA | TRBJ2-5 | TRBV12-3/TRBV12-4 | CASSWSGWSETQYF